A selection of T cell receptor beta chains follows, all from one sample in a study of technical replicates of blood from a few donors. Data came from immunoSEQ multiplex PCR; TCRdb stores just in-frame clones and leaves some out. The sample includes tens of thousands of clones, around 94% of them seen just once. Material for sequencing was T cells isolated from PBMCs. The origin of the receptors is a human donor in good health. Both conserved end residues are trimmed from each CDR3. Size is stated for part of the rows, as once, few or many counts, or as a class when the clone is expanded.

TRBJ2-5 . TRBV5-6 ASSFGKTQY
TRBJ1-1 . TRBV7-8 ASSLATGLVDTEAF
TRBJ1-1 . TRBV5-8 ASSLGADLNTEAF
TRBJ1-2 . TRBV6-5 ASSQNTYGYT
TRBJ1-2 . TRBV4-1 ASSQETGQVLGYT
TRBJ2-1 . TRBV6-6 ASGMTEAEQF
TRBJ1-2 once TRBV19 ASNPRGHYGYT
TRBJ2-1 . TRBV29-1 SVVAGFTYNEQF
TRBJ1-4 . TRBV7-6 ASSFGGLEKLF
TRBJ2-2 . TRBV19 ASSNGEPGELF
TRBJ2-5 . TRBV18 ASSGGIQETQY
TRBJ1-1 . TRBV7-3 ASSFIQGHTEAF
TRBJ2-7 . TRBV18 ASSPPLGNEQY
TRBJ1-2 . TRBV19 ASSIPSGFYGYT
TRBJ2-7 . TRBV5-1 ASSSPGQGAYEQY
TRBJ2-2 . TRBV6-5 ASSLAGLDPGELF
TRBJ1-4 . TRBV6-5 ASSSPGFREKLF
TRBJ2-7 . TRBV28 ASRHYPTSGRALGSYEQY
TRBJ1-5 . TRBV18 ASSPRDRDQPQH
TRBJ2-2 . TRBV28 ASSFRTSGGTGELF
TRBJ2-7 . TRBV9 ASSPNRQGVGEQY
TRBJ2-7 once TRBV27 ASSLIEAIKSYEQY
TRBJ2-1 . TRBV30 AWSKGGLQF
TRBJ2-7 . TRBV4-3 ASSQESVFGEGSYEQY
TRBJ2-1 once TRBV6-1 ASSTSGSYNEQF
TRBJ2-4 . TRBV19 ASSRQSGNIQY
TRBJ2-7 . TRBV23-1 ASSQSTTSNEQY
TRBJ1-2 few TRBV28 ASSRTGTVYGYT
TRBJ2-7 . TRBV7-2 ASSLGGTSGRYEQY
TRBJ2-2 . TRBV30 AWSILAGEVGGELF
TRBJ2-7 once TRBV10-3 AIRAPTSKAYEQY
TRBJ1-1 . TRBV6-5 ASRSWQGKVTEAF
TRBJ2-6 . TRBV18 ASSPVSSGANVLT
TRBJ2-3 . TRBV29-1 SVAIGTGGPVVTY
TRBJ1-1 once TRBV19 ASITGGAGRWNTEAF
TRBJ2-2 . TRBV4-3 ASSQDTAGEDTGELF